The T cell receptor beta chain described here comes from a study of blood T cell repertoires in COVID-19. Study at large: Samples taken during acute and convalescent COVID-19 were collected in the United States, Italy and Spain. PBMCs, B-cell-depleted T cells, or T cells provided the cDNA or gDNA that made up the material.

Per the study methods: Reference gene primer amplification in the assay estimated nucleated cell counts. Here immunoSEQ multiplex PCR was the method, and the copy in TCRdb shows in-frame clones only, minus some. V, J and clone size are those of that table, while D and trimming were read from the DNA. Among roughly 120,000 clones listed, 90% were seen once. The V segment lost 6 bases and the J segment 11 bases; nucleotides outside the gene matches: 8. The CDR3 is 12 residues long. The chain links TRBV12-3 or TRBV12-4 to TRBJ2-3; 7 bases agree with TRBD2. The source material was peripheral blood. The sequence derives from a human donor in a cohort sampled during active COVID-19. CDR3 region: CASRRREAKQYF. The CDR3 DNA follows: TGTGCCAGCAGAAGACGGGAGGCGAAGCAGTATTTT.